Below, 13 T cell receptor beta chains from the same sample are listed, as sequenced in a study of cytomegalovirus exposure and HLA in healthy donors. PCR involved 60 Vbeta and 13 Jbeta primers. Profiling relied on immunoSEQ multiplex PCR, and the TCRdb table lists in-frame clones only, not all of them. The data contain roughly 86,000 clones, around three fifths of them singletons. Sequenced material: PBMCs. Receptor source: a young man in good health and CMV-seronegative.

The chain employs TRBV5-5 and TRBJ1-6; D is undetermined. The CDR3 runs 15 residues. Between the trimmed V and J ends, which lost 0 bases and 9 bases, there was a span of 13 bases. Germline CDR1 is SGHKS and CDR2 is YYEKEE (reference sequence). CDR3 nucleotides: TGTGCCAGCAGCTTGGACTTCTTTTCGGGTTCACCCCTCCACTTT. Translation gives CASSLDFFSGSPLHF.

The chain is built from TRBV5-1 and TRBJ2-7, with a tentative D call TRBD1 (6 bases). Germline V lookup: CDR1 SGHRS, CDR2 YFSETQ. V lost 5 bases, J lost 1 base, and 10 bases lay in between. The CDR3 is made up of 13 amino acids. Here the CDR3 DNA reads TGCGCCAGCAGACCCGGGACATCCTACGAGCAGTACTTC. It yields the protein CASRPGTSYEQYF.

V is TRBV12-2 and J is TRBJ2-5; the D call of TRBD2 is as the table states it, not checked on the DNA. The J call is doubtful: the DNA matches TRBJ2-7 better. TRBV12-2 is annotated as a pseudogene. This CDR3 spans 18 amino acids. CDR3 in amino acids: CASRLVWGRETFRGEQYF. The DNA of the CDR3 is TGTGCAAGTCGCTTAGTCTGGGGGCGGGAGACGTTCAGAGGCGAGCAGTACTTC.

The chain links TRBV5-1 to TRBJ2-6, with 7 bases lining up with TRBD1. Trimming at V came to 0 bases and at J to 0 bases, leaving 9 bases not matched to a gene. CDR1 SGHRS and CDR2 YFSETQ come from the germline V gene. The CDR3 runs 19 residues. This chain's CDR3 is CASSLGRRQGTSGANVLTF. The CDR3 DNA sequence: TGCGCCAGCAGCTTGGGACGGAGACAGGGTACCTCTGGGGCCAACGTCCTGACTTTC. The whole variable domain, remainder taken from reference TRBV5-1 and TRBJ2-6, is KAGVTQTPRYLIKTRGQQVTLSCSPISGHRSVSWYQQTPGQGLQFLFEYFSETQRNKGNFPGRFSGRQFSNSRSEMNVSTLELGDSALYLCASSLGRRQGTSGANVLTFGAGSRLTVL.

The V and J genes are TRBV7-3 and TRBJ2-1, with D uncertain. V was pared by 3 bases and J by 6 bases, with 12 bases between. Per the germline V gene, CDR1 is SGHTA and CDR2 is FQGTGA. The CDR3 sequence is 14 residues long. CDR3: CASSFRVNPNEQFF. The CDR3 nucleotides read TGTGCCAGCAGCTTTCGGGTTAATCCCAATGAGCAGTTCTTC.

The rearrangement joins TRBV9 to TRBJ1-1, with D perhaps matching TRBD1 (5 bases). The CDR3 contains 14 residues. CDR1 SGDLS and CDR2 YYNGEE come from the germline V gene. Trimming took off 0 bases at V and 8 bases at J, with 14 bases between the two ends. This CDR3 reads CASSVVGQGSEAFF. DNA of the CDR3: TGTGCCAGCAGCGTAGTCGGCCAGGGATCCGAAGCTTTCTTT.

The CDR3 here is CASSREQGEHYGYTF. Written as DNA, the CDR3 is TGCGCCAGCAGCCGAGAACAGGGTGAACACTATGGCTACACCTTC. The J gene is TRBJ1-2, the V gene TRBV4-1; a possible D gene is TRBD1 (6 bases). This CDR3 has 15 amino acids. Germline CDR1 MGHRA, CDR2 YSYEKL. V shed 4 bases and J shed 3 bases, with 15 bases lying between them.

A single count supports this clone. Compared with germline, one end of the junction differs, possibly owing to a read error. The chain links TRBV7-9 to TRBJ1-4, with TRBD1 as a possible D gene (5 bases). The CDR3 consists of 15 residues. Germline CDR1 SEHNR, CDR2 FQNEAQ (reference sequence). CDR3 coding DNA: TGTTCCAGCAGCTCCGGGGACGGGGGGACTCAAAAACTGTTTTTT. Amino acids: CSSSSGDGGTQKLFF. Looking up the rest from reference TRBV7-9 and TRBJ1-4 gives the full variable domain: DTGVSQNPRHKITKRGQNVTFRCDPISEHNRLYWYRQTLGQGPEFLTYFQNEAQLEKSRLLSDRFSAERPKGSFSTLEIQRTEQGDSAMYLCSSSSGDGGTQKLFFGSGTQLSVL.

The V call is TRBV7-8, the J call TRBJ2-7; 13 bases are shared with TRBD2. This CDR3 has 16 amino acids. CDR1 is SGHVS and CDR2 is FQNEAQ in the germline V gene. J gave up 5 bases and V 5 bases, and 9 bases lay outside the gene matches. CDR3 sequence: CASSPPWTSGSHEQYF. The CDR3 DNA sequence: TGTGCCAGCAGCCCCCCATGGACTAGCGGGAGTCACGAGCAGTACTTC. Supplemented by reference TRBV7-8 and TRBJ2-7, the full variable domain reads GAGVSQSPRYKVAKRGQDVALRCDPISGHVSLFWYQQALGQGPEFLTYFQNEAQLDKSGLPSDRFFAERPEGSVSTLKIQRTQQEDSAVYLCASSPPWTSGSHEQYFGPGTRLTVT.

DNA for the CDR3: TGCGCCAGCAGCGGCGGGGATCAGGGTTCCTACACCTTC. This gives the protein CASSGGDQGSYTF. This sequence joins TRBV5-1 and TRBJ1-2, with D maybe TRBD1 (5 bases). Germline-derived CDR1 and CDR2 are SGHRS and YFSETQ. The V and J ends lost 4 bases and 10 bases respectively, with 17 bases between them. This CDR3 comprises 13 residues.

The chain has TRBV29-1 and TRBJ1-1, with D maybe TRBD1 (6 bases). The CDR3 runs to 12 residues. Germline V CDR1 and CDR2: SQVTM, ANQGSEA. The germline V and J ends were trimmed by 6 bases and 5 bases, with 13 bases remaining between them. CDR3 DNA sequence: TGCAGCGTGCCGGGACATGAGACTGAAGCTTTCTTT. Translation gives CSVPGHETEAFF.

The sample holds a few counts of this clone. V is TRBV4-1 and J is TRBJ2-3; the D is unclear. This CDR3 has 14 residues. Looked up from germline, CDR1 is MGHRA and CDR2 is YSYEKL. V was shortened by 4 bases and J by 3 bases, with 11 bases between the two germline ends. The CDR3 is CASSPGPLTDTQYF. The CDR3 DNA sequence: TGCGCCAGCAGCCCTGGGCCGTTAACAGATACGCAGTATTTT.

The sample holds a few counts of this clone. The V gene is TRBV28, the J gene TRBJ1-5; no reliable D call. Germline CDR1 and CDR2: MDHEN and SYDVKM. This CDR3 contains 14 residues. The germline V and J ends were trimmed by 3 bases and 7 bases, with 13 bases remaining between them. CDR3 loop: CASSFRGWYQPQHF. DNA of the CDR3: TGTGCCAGCAGTTTCAGAGGGTGGTACCAGCCCCAGCATTTT.